These 2 T cell receptor beta chains were all obtained from the same sample, sequenced in a study of cytotoxic CD8 clonotypes in ibrutinib-treated CLL. Produced via immunoSEQ multiplex PCR; TCRdb's table is partial and in-frame only. The table includes over 130,000 clones, 70% to 90% detected once. The sample in question was PBMCs, obtained after 36 months of ibrutinib treatment. These receptors all stem from a human donor with chronic lymphocytic leukemia.

This clone occurred once. The rearrangement links TRBV5-6 to TRBJ2-5; 8 bases agree with TRBD2. Germline lookup yields CDR1 SGHDT and CDR2 YYEEEE. The length of the CDR3 is 16 residues. The junction had 11 bases not matched to a gene; V was cut back by 0 bases and J by 7 bases. CDR3 sequence reads: CASSLAGPGGPGTQYF. The CDR3 region has the DNA TGTGCCAGCAGCTTGGCGGGACCGGGGGGGCCCGGGACCCAGTACTTC.

This chain uses TRBV6-5 with TRBJ2-7, with TRBD1 identical over 7 bases. V was clipped by 2 bases and J by 2 bases; unmatched bases: 6. This CDR3 has 15 amino acids. The germline gives CDR1 MNHEY, CDR2 SVGAGI. The CDR3, as DNA: TGTGCCAGCAGTTACGCCTGGACAGGAACCTACGAGCAGTACTTC. Translating it yields CASSYAWTGTYEQYF.